This entry features one TCR beta chain sequence. The data are from a study of blood T cell repertoires in COVID-19. Study context: Acute-phase and convalescent COVID-19 samples originated in the United States, Italy and Spain. Sources were T cells, B-cell-depleted T cells, or PBMCs; the material itself was cDNA or gDNA.

The CDR3 has 13 residues. The V and J ends lost 2 bases and 6 bases respectively, with 9 bases between them. Per germline, CDR1 SEHNR and CDR2 FQNEAQ (reference sequence). In the original analysis: Using reference gene primer amplification, nucleated cell counts were estimated. Only in-frame clones appear in the TCRdb table, and some are missing; sequencing was by immunoSEQ multiplex PCR. D and trimming come from the DNA, and the V and J calls and clone size come from that table. The profile shows about 54,000 clones, approximately 85% of them singletons. This sequence joins TRBV7-9 and TRBJ2-3; no firm D call. The receptor comes from a human donor in a cohort sampled during active COVID-19. The sample was peripheral blood. The CDR3, as DNA: TGTGCCAGCAGCTTAACCGGTTTTGATACGCAGTATTTT. Protein: CASSLTGFDTQYF.